One sample yielded the 27 T cell receptor beta chains listed below, sequenced in a study of T-cell reconstitution after alpha-beta-depleted transplantation in children (dated by TCRdb to 2016 to 2017). The protocol used for the library was PCR. Instrument used: Illumina HiSeq 2500. TCR libraries were prepared with molecular barcoding, using unique molecular identifiers to normalize TCRbeta repertoire quantification. Using fastp trimming at Q25 and MiXCR clonotype assembly, TCRdb reanalyzed the public sequencing data and kept in-frame beta chains. Duplicate CDR3 protein sequences are folded into a single record with the most common DNA and genes. This sample holds about 610,000 distinct CDR3 sequences; approximately 10% were observed only once. Together, the top ten hold less than 5% of the sample. The sample here was PBMCs from the stem cell graft donor, taken from the stem cell graft. These receptors were obtained from a human donor who donated a stem cell graft to a child with acute myeloid leukemia.

The rearrangement uses TRBV29-1 and TRBJ2-7; 11 bases align to TRBD2. From germline, CDR1 is SQVTM and CDR2 ANQGSEA. The junction had 5 bases not matched to a gene; V was cut back by 4 bases and J by 6 bases. The CDR3 contains 13 residues. The CDR3 DNA is TGCAGCGTTGCAATTCTAGCGGGAGGCGAGCAGTACTTC. Translating it yields CSVAILAGGEQYF.

CDR3 nucleotide sequence: TGTGCCAGCAGTTTTTGGACTACCAACACCGGGGAGCTGTTTTTT. It encodes CASSFWTTNTGELFF. The chain employs TRBV12-3 or TRBV12-4 and TRBJ2-2, with a possible D match to TRBD2 (6 bases). The CDR3 extends over 15 amino acids. V lost 3 bases and J lost 2, with 10 bases in between.

This clonotype was observed many times. The chain is built from TRBV30 and TRBJ2-7; no clear D. The CDR3 has 13 amino acids. The germline V gene has CDR1 GTSNPN and CDR2 SVGIG (reference sequence). The ends were cut back, 4 bases at V and 5 bases at J, with 15 bases in the middle. The CDR3 DNA is TGTGCCTGGAACCGTGGCGGACCTAACGAGCAGTACTTC. It translates to CAWNRGGPNEQYF.

V gene TRBV3-1 combines with J gene TRBJ2-5; D unclear. Looked up from germline, CDR1 is LGHDT and CDR2 is YNNKEL (reference sequence). Between the trimmed V and J ends, which lost 1 base and 5 bases, there was a span of 11 bases. This CDR3 is 14 amino acids long. The CDR3 bases are TGTGCCAGCAGCCAAGGCCGCAACACGGAGACCCAGTACTTC. The encoded protein is CASSQGRNTETQYF.

This clonotype was seen a handful of times. The chain uses TRBV3-1 and TRBJ2-7; 8 nucleotides align to TRBD1. CDR3 length: 13 residues. CDR1 is LGHDT and CDR2 is YNNKEL in the germline V gene (reference sequence). With 7 bases clipped from V and 9 bases from J, the junction kept 11 bases outside the gene matches. This CDR3 is CASNGGQVGGQYF. CDR3 in DNA: TGTGCCAGCAATGGGGGACAGGTTGGCGGGCAGTACTTC.

This clonotype has just one count. The gene calls are TRBV27 and TRBJ2-7; tentatively, D is TRBD1 (5 bases). The CDR3 length is 14 residues. In germline, CDR1 is MNHEY, CDR2 SMNVEV (reference sequence). V was clipped by 1 base and J by 4 bases, with 11 bases between them. CDR3 amino acids: CASSLYSRAYEQYF. For the CDR3, the DNA is TGTGCCAGCAGTTTATACAGCAGGGCGTACGAGCAGTACTTC.

V is TRBV12-3 or TRBV12-4 and J is TRBJ2-7; 8 bases fit TRBD2. The CDR3 has 14 amino acids. The junction had 6 bases not matched to a gene; V was cut back by 6 bases and J by 2 bases. The CDR3 spells CASSDQLAAYEQYF. The CDR3 DNA sequence: TGTGCCAGCAGCGATCAACTAGCGGCCTACGAGCAGTACTTC.

The chain links TRBV20-1 to TRBJ1-2; D not certain. Trimming took off 2 bases at V and 4 bases at J, with 11 bases between the two ends. The CDR3 is made up of 13 amino acids. CDR1 and CDR2 (germline): DFQATT, SNEGSKA (reference sequence). The CDR3 DNA is TGCAGTGCTAGAATGGGGTCTCGCTATGGCTACACCTTC. This translates into CSARMGSRYGYTF.

This clonotype was seen at least ten times. This chain joins TRBV12-3 or TRBV12-4 and TRBJ2-2, with D unresolved. The V end lost 5 bases, the J end lost 16 bases, and 14 bases lay between the germline ends. The CDR3 has 11 residues. The CDR3 region has the DNA TGTGCCAGCAGTGGCGTCCGCTCACCGTTTTTT. As protein: CASSGVRSPFF.

Many counts were recorded for this clonotype. This sequence joins TRBV7-2 and TRBJ2-3, with 15 positions matching TRBD2. CDR1 and CDR2 (germline): SGHTA, FQGNSA. The CDR3 covers 16 residues. The ends lost 4 bases at V and 1 base at J; junction bases unmatched: 0. The chain's CDR3 is CASSWTSGGGTDTQYF. Here the CDR3 DNA reads TGTGCCAGCAGCTGGACTAGCGGGGGGGGCACAGATACGCAGTATTTT.

This clonotype was seen repeatedly, ten times or more. V gene TRBV29-1 combines with J gene TRBJ2-1, with unresolved D. Per the germline V gene, CDR1 is SQVTM and CDR2 is ANQGSEA. CDR3 length: 14 residues. V shed 3 bases and J shed 6 bases, with 15 bases lying between them. This CDR3 is CSVEAPLSGNEQFF. The CDR3 DNA is TGCAGCGTTGAGGCGCCTCTTTCTGGCAATGAGCAGTTCTTC.

The V gene is TRBV24-1, the J gene TRBJ2-1; 8 bases agree with TRBD2. Germline V gives CDR1 KGHDR, CDR2 SFDVKD. The CDR3 length is 15 residues. Germline trimming cut 8 bases from V and 3 bases from J; bases unmatched to any gene: 8. Here the CDR3 DNA reads TGTGCCACCAAACCGAGCGGGAGAGACTACAATGAGCAGTTCTTC. It specifies CATKPSGRDYNEQFF.

This clonotype occurred a few times. This rearrangement joins TRBV19 to TRBJ1-5; 7 bases agree with TRBD1. Losses at the gene ends were 7 bases for V and 1 base for J; bases not matched to a gene: 10. This CDR3 spans 16 amino acids. Looked up from germline, CDR1 is LNHDA and CDR2 is SQIVND (reference sequence). CDR3 residues: CASKTTGVGSNQPQHF. The CDR3 bases are TGTGCCAGTAAAACTACAGGGGTTGGCAGCAATCAGCCCCAGCATTTT.

This chain links TRBV6-9 with TRBJ2-7, with D unresolved. The CDR3 is 13 residues long. V was shortened by 7 bases and J by 1 base, with 11 bases between the two germline ends. Germline assignment: CDR1 MNHGY and CDR2 SVAAGI. DNA for the CDR3: TGTGCCAGCACACCAGGCCTTTCCTACGAGCAGTACTTC. Protein sequence: CASTPGLSYEQYF.

This clonotype was observed at least ten times. This chain connects TRBV7-9 to TRBJ1-6, with D unclear. Trimming stripped 5 bases from V and 10 bases from J, with 18 bases between. From germline, CDR1 is SEHNR and CDR2 FQNEAQ (reference sequence). This CDR3 has 15 residues. CDR3 amino acids: CASSPGEAQRSPLHF. The DNA for the CDR3 is TGTGCCAGCAGCCCTGGAGAGGCGCAGCGCTCACCCCTCCACTTT.

There are many counts of this clonotype. The chain has TRBV4-2 and TRBJ1-3; no definite D call. Germline-derived CDR1 and CDR2 are LGHNA and YNFKEQ. V gave up 1 base and J gave up 5 bases, with 12 bases separating them. The CDR3 loop spans 15 amino acids. CDR3 in amino acids: CASSQGLGSRNTIYF. The DNA for the CDR3 is TGTGCCAGCAGCCAAGGCCTGGGGAGTCGAAACACCATATATTTT.

This clonotype was seen repeatedly, ten times or more. The chain recombines TRBV28 with TRBJ2-7, with 12 positions matching TRBD2. CDR1 and CDR2 from the germline V gene are MDHEN and SYDVKM. V shed 3 bases and J 3 bases; nucleotides not matched to a gene: 9. The CDR3 loop spans 17 amino acids. CDR3 sequence reads: CASSFGLAGGYNYEQYF. The DNA for the CDR3 is TGTGCCAGCAGTTTCGGGCTAGCGGGAGGGTACAACTACGAGCAGTACTTC.

This clonotype was detected a few times. This chain connects TRBV12-3 or TRBV12-4 to TRBJ1-2; D gene ambiguous. Trimming pared 3 bases from V and 9 bases from J, leaving 11 bases between. There are 12 residues in the CDR3. The CDR3 loop is CASSLQDWSYTF. CDR3 nucleotides: TGTGCCAGCAGTTTGCAGGACTGGAGCTACACCTTC.

The chain carries TRBV6-5 and TRBJ2-5; the D gene is possibly TRBD2 (5 bases). Germline CDR1 MNHEY, CDR2 SVGAGI. The V and J ends lost 5 bases and 4 bases respectively, with 17 bases between them. CDR3 size: 15 residues. CDR3 bases: TGTGCCAGCAGTAACGACGGGCTAGCCGCAGAGACCCAGTACTTC. Amino acid sequence: CASSNDGLAAETQYF.

The gene calls are TRBV6-5 and TRBJ2-5; TRBD2 aligns across 9 bases. The CDR3 is made up of 18 amino acids. V dropped 7 bases and J dropped 5; count of bases not matched to a gene: 20. CDR1 MNHEY and CDR2 SVGAGI come from the germline V gene. For the CDR3, the DNA is TGTGCCAGCAATTATAAGACTAGCGGATACCTTCAGGGGGAGACCCAGTACTTC. Protein sequence: CASNYKTSGYLQGETQYF.

This chain links TRBV5-1 with TRBJ2-7; tentative D call: TRBD2 (5 bases). Germline V gene lookup returns CDR1 SGHRS and CDR2 YFSETQ. This CDR3 spans 13 amino acids. V lost 4 bases and J 12 bases, leaving 20 bases between the germline ends. DNA of the CDR3: TGCGCCAGCAGCCCAGACGGGATTCAGGTGGGGTACTTC. It yields the protein CASSPDGIQVGYF.

The table lists this clonotype with a few counts. This rearrangement joins TRBV7-2 to TRBJ2-5, with 8 bases matching TRBD2. The germline CDR1 and CDR2 sequences are SGHTA and FQGNSA. The CDR3 runs to 13 residues. J gave up 5 bases and V 5 bases, and 4 bases lay outside the gene matches. The CDR3 is CASSRAGAETQYF. CDR3 bases: TGTGCCAGCAGCCGAGCGGGAGCGGAGACCCAGTACTTC. Full variable domain (missing parts from reference TRBV7-2 and TRBJ2-5): GAGVSQSPSNKVTEKGKDVELRCDPISGHTALYWYRQSLGQGLEFLIYFQGNSAPDKSGLPSDRFSAERTGGSVSTLTIQRTQQEDSAVYLCASSRAGAETQYFGPGTRLLVL.

This clonotype was seen only a few times. This chain links TRBV20-1 with TRBJ2-7; D unclear. CDR3 length: 10 amino acids. The V gene lost 6 bases and the J gene lost 4 bases, with 7 bases spanning the gap. Looked up from germline, CDR1 is DFQATT and CDR2 is SNEGSKA (reference sequence). CDR3 sequence: CSAPGYEQYF. The CDR3 DNA follows: TGCAGTGCCCCCGGTTACGAGCAGTACTTC.

CDR3 loop: CASSEVGGEIGELFF. Here the CDR3 DNA reads TGTGCCAGCAGTGAAGTAGGGGGCGAAATCGGGGAGCTGTTTTTT. The chain couples TRBV2 to TRBJ2-2, with 7 nucleotides matching TRBD1. The length of the CDR3 is 15 residues. J was trimmed by 7 bases and V by 1 base; bases with no gene match: 6. Germline CDR1 SNHLY, CDR2 FYNNEI. Supplemented by reference TRBV2 and TRBJ2-2, the full variable domain reads EPEVTQTPSHQVTQMGQEVILRCVPISNHLYFYWYRQILGQKVEFLVSFYNNEISEKSEIFDDQFSVERPDGSNFTLKIRSTKLEDSAMYFCASSEVGGEIGELFFGEGSRLTVL.

This clonotype was recorded many times. The chain joins TRBV5-1 to TRBJ2-1, with D unclear. This CDR3 spans 14 amino acids. Looked up from germline, CDR1 is SGHRS and CDR2 is YFSETQ. V lost 4 bases and J 6 bases, leaving 14 bases between the germline ends. The chain's CDR3 is CASSQTPTLNEQFF. CDR3 DNA sequence: TGCGCCAGCAGCCAAACCCCGACACTCAATGAGCAGTTCTTC.

Ten or more counts support this clonotype. The chain joins TRBV6-2 or TRBV6-3 to TRBJ2-7; the match to TRBD1 covers 8 bases. The V and J ends lost 4 bases and 5 bases, in that order; junction bases with no gene match: 7. The CDR3 has 14 amino acids. CDR1 is MNHEY and CDR2 is SVGEGT in the germline V gene. CDR3 residues: CASSFWTGSDEQYF. CDR3 DNA sequence: TGTGCCAGCAGTTTCTGGACAGGGTCCGACGAGCAGTACTTC.

The gene calls are TRBV9 and TRBJ2-1; tentative D call: TRBD1 (5 bases). Germline CDR1 reads SGDLS; CDR2 reads YYNGEE. With 0 bases removed from V and 2 bases from J, the gap between germline ends came to 9 bases. The CDR3 runs 15 residues. The CDR3 coding sequence is TGTGCCAGCAGCGTAGAGGGGCAGCCCTACAATGAGCAGTTCTTC. It encodes CASSVEGQPYNEQFF.